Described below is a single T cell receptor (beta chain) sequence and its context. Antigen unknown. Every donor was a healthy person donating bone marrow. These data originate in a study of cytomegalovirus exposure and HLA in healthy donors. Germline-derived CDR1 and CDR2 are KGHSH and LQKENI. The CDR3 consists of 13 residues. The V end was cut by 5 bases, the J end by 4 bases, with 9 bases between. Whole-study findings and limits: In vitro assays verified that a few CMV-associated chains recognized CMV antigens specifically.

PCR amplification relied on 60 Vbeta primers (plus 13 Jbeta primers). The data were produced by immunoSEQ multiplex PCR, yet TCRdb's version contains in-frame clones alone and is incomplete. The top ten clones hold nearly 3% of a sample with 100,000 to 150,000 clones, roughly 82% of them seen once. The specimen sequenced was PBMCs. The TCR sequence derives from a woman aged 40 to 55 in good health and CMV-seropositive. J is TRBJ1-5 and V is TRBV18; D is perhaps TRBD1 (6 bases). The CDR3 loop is CASSYQGNQPQHF. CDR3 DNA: TGTGCCAGCTCATATCAGGGGAATCAGCCCCAGCATTTT.